Listed here are 30 T cell receptor beta chains from one sample, sequenced in a study of T cell repertoires in cytomegalovirus infection. TCRdb independently ran MiXCR on the reads; one entry per CDR3 protein. The sample comprises hundreds of thousands of distinct CDR3 sequences, around 32% of which are singletons, and 15% to 20% rests with the top ten. For these TCRs, the target antigens are not known. Material: cultured PBMCs, obtained from culture after CMV antigen stimulation. The receptors were gathered from a human donor in good health (CMV status not recorded). Some clones in this sample may be carry-over from other donors' samples.

This clonotype was observed many times. This rearrangement joins TRBV7-2 to TRBJ2-6; D gene unclear. Germline lookup yields CDR1 SGHTA and CDR2 FQGNSA. The CDR3 length is 13 residues. The V end was cut by 10 bases, the J end by 4 bases, with 11 bases between. DNA of the CDR3: TGTGCCAACCGAATGTCCGGGGCCAACGTCCTGACTTTC. Translated: CANRMSGANVLTF.

This clonotype occurred a few times. This rearrangement joins TRBV19 to TRBJ1-1; D not certain. Germline CDR1 LNHDA, CDR2 SQIVND (reference sequence). The CDR3 length is 15 residues. V lost 7 bases, J lost 1 base, and 16 bases lay in between. The CDR3 DNA sequence: TGTGCCAGTACCTCGTGGCCGAAGGGGAACACTGAAGCTTTCTTT. It specifies CASTSWPKGNTEAFF.

The gene calls are TRBV6-1 and TRBJ1-3; 7 bases agree with TRBD1. Germline CDR1 reads MNHNS; CDR2 reads SASEGT. CDR3 length: 15 residues. The J segment lost 4 bases and the V segment lost 6 bases, leaving 9 bases of the junction unmatched. CDR3 nucleotides: TGTGCCAGCAGCATAACGACAGGGCGCGGAAACACCATATATTTT. Protein sequence: CASSITTGRGNTIYF.

The V and J genes are TRBV2 and TRBJ1-1, with 7 bases fitting TRBD1. CDR3 length: 13 residues. The ends lost 7 bases at V and 8 bases at J; junction bases unmatched: 10. Germline assignment: CDR1 SNHLY and CDR2 FYNNEI. CDR3 loop: CASTRGGVGEAFF. DNA for the CDR3: TGTGCCAGCACCAGGGGGGGGGTGGGCGAAGCTTTCTTT. The whole variable domain, filled in from reference TRBV2 and TRBJ1-1, reads EPEVTQTPSHQVTQMGQEVILRCVPISNHLYFYWYRQILGQKVEFLVSFYNNEISEKSEIFDDQFSVERPDGSNFTLKIRSTKLEDSAMYFCASTRGGVGEAFFGQGTRLTVV.

This chain's CDR3 is CASTRKPRRGDSNQPQHF. The DNA of the CDR3 is TGTGCCAGCACCAGAAAACCAAGGAGAGGAGATAGCAATCAGCCCCAGCATTTT. The chain combines TRBV7-2 with TRBJ1-5; the D is unclear. CDR3 length: 18 amino acids. V was clipped by 7 bases and J by 0 bases, with 22 bases between them. Germline-derived CDR1 and CDR2 are SGHTA and FQGNSA.

V and J are TRBV27 and TRBJ2-7; 11 bases align to TRBD1. J was trimmed by 4 bases and V by 6 bases; bases with no gene match: 8. Germline CDR1 MNHEY, CDR2 SMNVEV (reference sequence). The CDR3 is made up of 15 amino acids. The DNA of the CDR3 is TGTGCCAGCAGCTCCTGGGGACAGGGGGTTTACGAGCAGTACTTC. Its translation: CASSSWGQGVYEQYF.

There are a few counts of this clonotype. In DNA form, the CDR3 reads TGTGCCAGCAGGGGAGACCCTCGAAGGAGCTCACCCCTCCACTTT. Translation gives CASRGDPRRSSPLHF. The chain has TRBV6-1 and TRBJ1-6; D is unresolved. From germline, CDR1 is MNHNS and CDR2 SASEGT. The CDR3 has 15 amino acids. Trimming removed 6 bases at V and 10 bases at J, with 19 bases between.

The rearrangement joins TRBV19 to TRBJ2-7; D remains ambiguous. Germline CDR1 reads LNHDA; CDR2 reads SQIVND (reference sequence). The germline V and J ends were trimmed by 4 bases and 4 bases, with 14 bases remaining between them. This CDR3 is built from 14 residues. As DNA, the CDR3 is TGTGCCAGTAGTAAAGTAACGTTGGGGTACGAGCAGTACTTC. Amino acid sequence: CASSKVTLGYEQYF.

The chain joins TRBV6-2 or TRBV6-3 to TRBJ1-2, with D uncertain. V was clipped by 4 bases and J by 2 bases, with 8 bases between them. Germline V gives CDR1 MNHEY, CDR2 SVGEGT. The CDR3 sequence is 13 residues long. CDR3 sequence: CASSSQINYGYTF. CDR3 sequence (DNA): TGTGCCAGCAGTTCCCAGATAAACTATGGCTACACCTTC.

This clonotype has a count of ten or more. The chain is built from TRBV7-2 and TRBJ2-5; 7 nucleotides align to TRBD1. The CDR3 sequence is 14 residues long. Germline V gives CDR1 SGHTA, CDR2 FQGNSA. J lost 4 bases, V lost 5 bases, and 7 bases had no gene match. The CDR3 DNA sequence: TGTGCCAGCAGCAGCCGACAGGGCGGAGAGACCCAGTACTTC. Amino acids: CASSSRQGGETQYF.

The chain employs TRBV7-6 and TRBJ1-1; D unresolved. Deletions cut 5 bases from V and 0 bases from J, with 7 bases between. This CDR3 contains 13 residues. CDR1 and CDR2 from the germline V gene are SGHVS and FNYEAQ. The CDR3 region has the DNA TGTGCCAGCAGCGCCAGCGTGAACACTGAAGCTTTCTTT. Amino acids: CASSASVNTEAFF.

The chain couples TRBV2 to TRBJ1-1; no definite D call. Germline V gene sequence: CDR1 SNHLY, CDR2 FYNNEI. V lost 6 bases and J 0 bases, leaving 8 bases between the germline ends. CDR3 length equals 13 residues. CDR3 sequence reads: CASRATVNTEAFF. The CDR3 nucleotides are TGTGCCAGCAGGGCTACAGTGAACACTGAAGCTTTCTTT.

This clonotype was counted between two and nine times. The V gene is TRBV25-1, the J gene TRBJ1-4; a weak D match, TRBD1 (5 bases). V lost 0 bases to trimming and J lost 4 bases, with 12 bases between them. The length of the CDR3 is 16 residues. Germline lookup yields CDR1 MGHDK and CDR2 SYGVNS. CDR3 loop: CASSEYEKGINEKLFF. The CDR3 DNA sequence: TGTGCCAGCAGTGAATATGAAAAGGGGATTAATGAAAAACTGTTTTTT. Complete variable domain (other parts from reference TRBV25-1 and TRBJ1-4): EADIYQTPRYLVIGTGKKITLECSQTMGHDKMYWYQQDPGMELHLIHYSYGVNSTEKGDLSSESTVSRIRTEHFPLTLESARPSHTSQYLCASSEYEKGINEKLFFGSGTQLSVL.

This clonotype has more than one count but fewer than ten. The rearrangement links TRBV12-3 or TRBV12-4 to TRBJ2-1; D could derive from TRBD1 or TRBD2 (5 bases each). The CDR3 has 14 residues. V lost 5 bases and J lost 6, with 14 bases in between. The chain's CDR3 is CASSPPGPGNEQFF. In DNA, the CDR3 is TGTGCCAGCAGTCCACCGGGACCAGGCAATGAGCAGTTCTTC.

The CDR3 protein is CSARDPGERSDTQYF. The CDR3 DNA reads as TGCAGTGCTAGAGATCCCGGGGAGAGGTCAGATACGCAGTATTTT. The V call is TRBV20-1, the J call TRBJ2-3, with D possibly TRBD2 on 5 matching bases. This CDR3 region has 15 residues. Per germline, CDR1 DFQATT and CDR2 SNEGSKA (reference sequence). The ends were cut back, 0 bases at V and 4 bases at J, with 14 bases in the middle.

This clonotype was counted once. The V call is TRBV10-3, the J call TRBJ2-7; 10 bases agree with TRBD1. Trimming at V came to 4 bases and at J to 0 bases, leaving 6 bases not matched to a gene. In germline, CDR1 is ENHRY, CDR2 SYGVKD. This CDR3 contains 16 residues. This chain's CDR3 is CAISGGTGAYSYEQYF. In nucleotides, the CDR3 is TGTGCCATCAGTGGGGGGACAGGGGCTTACTCCTACGAGCAGTACTTC.

The chain couples TRBV6-5 to TRBJ1-4, with unresolved D. The V end was cut by 5 bases, the J end by 5 bases, with 24 bases between. The CDR3 is made up of 18 amino acids. Germline V CDR1 and CDR2: MNHEY, SVGAGI. The CDR3 DNA is TGTGCCAGCAGTGACTTTGAGGGCTTAGTATCGGAGAATGAAAAACTGTTTTTT. Residues: CASSDFEGLVSENEKLFF.

The CDR3 sequence is CASSLWGPLSSYNSPLHF. CDR3 nucleotides: TGTGCCAGCAGTTTATGGGGTCCCTTGAGCTCCTATAATTCACCCCTCCACTTT. The chain recombines TRBV27 with TRBJ1-6; no definite D call. CDR1 and CDR2 (germline): MNHEY, SMNVEV (reference sequence). V was trimmed by 1 base and J by 0 bases, leaving 13 bases between them. The CDR3 extends over 18 amino acids.

V is TRBV20-1 and J is TRBJ1-1; D not certain. Trimming took 6 bases from V and 4 from J, leaving 9 bases between them. The CDR3 is made up of 11 amino acids. Germline assignment: CDR1 DFQATT and CDR2 SNEGSKA (reference sequence). CDR3 DNA: TGCAGTGCCAGGCGCAGCACTGAAGCTTTCTTT. It translates to CSARRSTEAFF.

This clonotype showed up just a few times. This chain joins TRBV27 and TRBJ2-1; no clear D gene. Trimming removed 4 bases from V and 6 bases from J, with 13 bases in between. This CDR3 comprises 14 residues. Per the germline V gene, CDR1 is MNHEY and CDR2 is SMNVEV (reference sequence). CDR3 sequence reads: CASSYIASFNEQFF. In nucleotides, the CDR3 is TGTGCCAGCAGTTATATAGCTTCGTTCAATGAGCAGTTCTTC.

This clonotype has only a few counts. The chain has TRBV18 and TRBJ1-5, with 7 bases fitting TRBD1. The CDR3 sequence is 18 residues long. The V and J ends lost 3 bases and 5 bases, in that order; junction bases with no gene match: 16. Germline CDR1 and CDR2: KGHSH and LQKENI. CDR3: CASSPTMRGQDRDQPQHF. CDR3 nucleotides: TGTGCCAGCTCACCTACGATGAGAGGACAGGACCGGGATCAGCCCCAGCATTTT.

The V gene is TRBV27, the J gene TRBJ1-2, with D possibly being TRBD1 (5 bases). The CDR3 has 14 residues. Germline V gene lookup returns CDR1 MNHEY and CDR2 SMNVEV (reference sequence). V lost 5 bases and J 4 bases, leaving 14 bases between the germline ends. In nucleotides, the CDR3 is TGTGCCAGCAGTCCTAGTGCAGGGACCTATGGCTACACCTTC. It yields the protein CASSPSAGTYGYTF.

The rearrangement links TRBV11-2 to TRBJ2-7, with D possibly being TRBD1 (6 bases). The ends were cut back, 4 bases at V and 2 bases at J, with 15 bases in the middle. The V gene's germline CDR1 is SGHAT and CDR2 FQNNGV. This CDR3 has 15 amino acids. DNA for the CDR3: TGTGCCAGCAGCTCGACCCCCGACAGGACCTACGAGCAGTACTTC. It specifies CASSSTPDRTYEQYF.

The J gene is TRBJ1-1, the V gene TRBV19; 8 nucleotides match TRBD1. The ends lost 6 bases at V and 5 bases at J; junction bases unmatched: 11. The CDR3 loop spans 15 amino acids. Germline CDR1 and CDR2: LNHDA and SQIVND (reference sequence). The CDR3 DNA sequence: TGTGCCAGTAGACCCAGGACAGGGTTTATAACTGAAGCTTTCTTT. It is translated as CASRPRTGFITEAFF.

This clonotype has just a few counts. The rearrangement uses TRBV15 and TRBJ2-3, with D perhaps TRBD1 or TRBD2 (6 bases each). CDR1 is LNHNV and CDR2 is YYDKDF in the germline V gene (reference sequence). This CDR3 comprises 11 residues. V lost 5 bases, J lost 7 bases, and 7 bases lay in between. DNA for the CDR3: TGTGCCACCAGCGGGGGGCATACGCAGTATTTT. This gives the protein CATSGGHTQYF.

The chain recombines TRBV28 with TRBJ2-7; possible D gene TRBD2, 5 bases. This CDR3 comprises 13 residues. The V and J ends lost 4 bases and 3 bases respectively, with 10 bases between them. Per germline, CDR1 MDHEN and CDR2 SYDVKM. This chain's CDR3 is CASSWSEGYEQYF. DNA for the CDR3: TGTGCCAGCAGTTGGTCAGAGGGCTACGAGCAGTACTTC.

This sequence joins TRBV19 and TRBJ2-3, with D tentatively TRBD1 (6 bases). V was pared by 1 base and J by 2 bases, with 10 bases between. The CDR3 spans 15 residues. The germline CDR1 and CDR2 sequences are LNHDA and SQIVND (reference sequence). CDR3 sequence (DNA): TGTGCCAGTAGTATAGGCAGGGGAAACACAGATACGCAGTATTTT. Its translation is CASSIGRGNTDTQYF.

This chain uses TRBV7-2 with TRBJ2-1; no clear D. The V gene's germline CDR1 is SGHTA and CDR2 FQGNSA. This CDR3 contains 12 residues. The V end was cut by 6 bases, the J end by 8 bases, with 11 bases between. The CDR3 coding sequence is TGTGCCAGCAGACCCCTGGCGGATGAGCAGTTCTTC. This sequence encodes CASRPLADEQFF.

This clonotype was seen only a few times. V and J are TRBV7-2 and TRBJ1-5, with 9 bases identical to TRBD1. Trimming at V came to 5 bases and at J to 5 bases, leaving 7 bases not matched to a gene. The CDR3 runs 15 residues. Germline-derived CDR1 and CDR2 are SGHTA and FQGNSA. Written as DNA, the CDR3 is TGTGCCAGCAGCCTCAGGACAGGGGACTATCAGCCCCAGCATTTT. It encodes CASSLRTGDYQPQHF.

This chain links TRBV2 with TRBJ2-7; D might be TRBD1 or TRBD2, each matching 5 bases. The CDR3 loop spans 14 amino acids. V dropped 7 bases and J dropped 2 bases, with 15 bases sitting between them. CDR1 SNHLY and CDR2 FYNNEI come from the germline V gene. The CDR3 protein is CASKLGPGTYEQYF. For the CDR3, the DNA is TGTGCCAGCAAGTTGGGACCCGGTACCTACGAGCAGTACTTC.